This section outlines one T cell receptor (beta chain) sequence together with its context. No antigen is known for it. The sample originates from a study of T cell responses to AZD1222 COVID-19 vaccine. Study-level findings and limits: Close to half of spike-specific TCRs reportedly recognize unmutated variant regions. After two AZD1222 doses, spike-specific TCR breadth and depth rose versus day 0. Most donors were white British, females outnumbered males, and clonal diversity was possibly underestimated.

The assay was immunoSEQ multiplex PCR, and TCRdb's table has in-frame clones only and misses some. The sample lists about 140,000 clones, 85% to 90% occurring once. There are 14 residues in the CDR3. The V and J ends lost 11 bases and 0 bases, in that order; junction bases with no gene match: 5. Germline assignment: CDR1 MNHEY and CDR2 SVGAGI. The starting material was peripheral blood, obtained on day 0 of AZD1222 vaccination. J is TRBJ2-5 and V is TRBV6-5; 11 nucleotides match TRBD2. This clonotype was obtained from an adult in good health. Here the CDR3 reads CAEGTSGYQETQYF. In DNA, the CDR3 is TGTGCCGAAGGGACTAGCGGTTACCAAGAGACCCAGTACTTC.